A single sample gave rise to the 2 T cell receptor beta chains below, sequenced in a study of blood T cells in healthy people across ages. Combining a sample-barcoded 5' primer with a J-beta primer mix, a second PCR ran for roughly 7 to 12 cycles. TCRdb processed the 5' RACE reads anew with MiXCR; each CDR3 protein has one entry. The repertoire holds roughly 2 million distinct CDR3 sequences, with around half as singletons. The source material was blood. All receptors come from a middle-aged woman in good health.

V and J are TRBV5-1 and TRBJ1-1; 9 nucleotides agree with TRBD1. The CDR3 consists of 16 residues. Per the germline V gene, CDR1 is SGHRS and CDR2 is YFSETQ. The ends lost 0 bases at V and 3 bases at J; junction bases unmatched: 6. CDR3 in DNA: TGCGCCAGCAGCTTGGGGGGGACAGGGTCGTACACTGAAGCTTTCTTT. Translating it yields CASSLGGTGSYTEAFF.

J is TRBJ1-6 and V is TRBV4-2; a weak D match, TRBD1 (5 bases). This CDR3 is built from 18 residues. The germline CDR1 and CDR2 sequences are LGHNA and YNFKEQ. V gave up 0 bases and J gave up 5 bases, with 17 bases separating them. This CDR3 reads CASSQDKGGTTHNSPLHF. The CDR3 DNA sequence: TGTGCCAGCAGCCAAGATAAGGGTGGGACTACCCATAATTCACCCCTCCACTTT.